These T cell receptor beta chains were read from a single sample in a study of long-term antiretroviral therapy in people with HIV. The repertoire was sequenced with immunoSEQ multiplex PCR; TCRdb's copy has only in-frame clones and lacks some. The profile shows around 21,000 clones, 81% of them singletons. The sequences come from unsorted PBMCs, collected 1.5 years after starting antiretroviral therapy. These receptors all come from a man aged 25-45 years with HIV. Each CDR3 is given with its conserved first and last residue. D genes are given only for firm matches. The size of a clone is reported for some rows only, either as once, few or many, or as a class for expanded clones.

D gene	clone size	V gene	J gene	CDR3 protein	CDR3 DNA
TRBD2	medium-sized	TRBV28	TRBJ2-7	CASSLSVAGDPYEQYF	TGTGCCAGCAGTTTATCGGTGGCGGGAGACCCCTACGAGCAGTACTTC
TRBD2	NA	TRBV28	TRBJ2-1	CASSSRDLSGGSYNEQFF	TGTGCCAGCAGTTCTAGGGATCTTAGCGGGGGCTCCTACAATGAGCAGTTCTTC
NA	once	TRBV7-9	TRBJ2-7	CASSDSTSRYEQYF	TGTGCCAGCAGCGATTCGACTAGTCGGTACGAGCAGTACTTC
TRBD1	NA	TRBV15	TRBJ2-7	CATSMSPDRAHEQYF	TGTGCCACCAGCATGTCCCCCGACAGGGCCCACGAGCAGTACTTC
NA	NA	TRBV6-6	TRBJ2-7	CASRTQGGEGYEQYF	TGTGCCAGCAGGACCCAGGGGGGGGAAGGCTACGAGCAGTACTTC
NA	NA	TRBV5-1	TRBJ1-1	CASSLDRANTEAFF	TGCGCCAGCAGCTTGGACAGGGCGAACACTGAAGCTTTCTTT
NA	NA	TRBV19	TRBJ1-2	CASSMGARGYGYTF	TGTGCCAGTAGTATGGGGGCCAGGGGCTATGGCTACACCTTC
TRBD1	few	TRBV28	TRBJ1-1	CASSFMQGGVNTEAFF	TGTGCCAGCAGTTTCATGCAGGGGGGGGTGAACACTGAAGCTTTCTTT
TRBD1	NA	TRBV7-2	TRBJ2-4	CASSKNGQGAGNIQYF	TGTGCCAGCAGCAAGAACGGACAGGGGGCGGGAAACATTCAGTACTTC
NA	few	TRBV18	TRBJ2-7	CASSPQGSSYEQYF	TGTGCCAGCTCACCACAGGGGAGCTCCTACGAGCAGTACTTC
NA	once	TRBV9	TRBJ1-2	CASSVASTANYGYTF	TGTGCCAGCAGCGTAGCTTCTACAGCTAACTATGGCTACACCTTC
TRBD1	NA	TRBV25-1	TRBJ2-2	CASIPPGTGTGELFF	TGTGCCAGCATCCCTCCCGGGACAGGGACCGGGGAGCTGTTTTTT
TRBD1	medium-sized	TRBV10-2	TRBJ2-1	CASSESGTGGYNEQFF	TGCGCCAGCAGTGAGTCGGGGACAGGGGGGTACAATGAGCAGTTCTTC
TRBD1	NA	TRBV29-1	TRBJ1-2	CSVERQGHGYTF	TGCAGCGTTGAAAGACAGGGCCATGGCTACACCTTC
NA	NA	TRBV6-1	TRBJ1-1	CASFRRDAEAFF	TGTGCCAGCTTCCGCAGGGATGCTGAAGCTTTCTTT
TRBD1	NA	TRBV4-1	TRBJ2-5	CASSQEAEDRVDQETQYF	TGCGCCAGCAGCCAAGAGGCTGAGGACAGGGTGGACCAAGAGACCCAGTACTTC
TRBD1	few	TRBV7-9	TRBJ2-2	CASSLGQQGAAGELFF	TGTGCCAGCAGCTTAGGACAACAGGGGGCCGCCGGGGAGCTGTTTTTT
NA	NA	TRBV6-4	TRBJ1-5	CASSDAVNQPQHF	TGTGCCAGCAGTGACGCGGTGAATCAGCCCCAGCATTTT
TRBD1	NA	TRBV6-6	TRBJ1-6	CASSRGQGGYNSPLHF	TGTGCCAGCAGTCGCGGACAGGGTGGGTATAATTCACCCCTCCACTTT
NA	NA	TRBV7-8	TRBJ2-3	CASWRRTASTDTQYF	TGTGCCAGCTGGAGACGGACAGCTAGCACAGATACGCAGTATTTT
NA	once	TRBV7-2	TRBJ2-7	CASSLTPLGEQYF	TGTGCCAGCAGTTTAACCCCCTTAGGGGAGCAGTACTTC
TRBD2	NA	TRBV6-6	TRBJ2-4	CASWEGSSQYF	TGTGCCAGCTGGGAGGGGAGTTCGCAGTACTTC
NA	NA	TRBV10-1	TRBJ2-5	CASSEWDKETQYF	TGCGCCAGCAGTGAGTGGGACAAAGAGACCCAGTACTTC
NA	NA	TRBV5-1	TRBJ2-2	CASSLNYRNTGELFF	TGCGCCAGCAGCTTAAACTACCGCAACACCGGGGAGCTGTTTTTT
NA	NA	TRBV7-9	TRBJ1-3	CARGSSGNTIYF	TGTGCCAGGGGTAGCTCTGGAAACACCATATATTTT
NA	NA	TRBV6-5	TRBJ2-5	CASSYSRGAGETQYF	TGTGCCAGCAGTTACTCCCGGGGGGCGGGTGAGACCCAGTACTTC
TRBD1	NA	TRBV27	TRBJ2-5	CASSLLGQGRETQYF	TGTGCCAGCAGTTTATTGGGACAGGGTCGAGAGACCCAGTACTTC
NA	once	TRBV25-1	TRBJ2-3	CASSPGADTQYF	TGTGCCAGCAGTCCGGGTGCAGATACGCAGTATTTT
TRBD1	NA	TRBV6-6	TRBJ2-3	CASRRTGALTDTQYF	TGTGCCAGCAGACGGACAGGGGCGCTCACAGATACGCAGTATTTT
NA	NA	TRBV4-1	TRBJ2-1	CASSRGTDNEQFF	TGCGCCAGCAGCCGCGGGACAGACAATGAGCAGTTCTTC
NA	NA	TRBV30	TRBJ2-3	CAWKSATDTQYF	TGTGCCTGGAAGTCGGCCACAGATACGCAGTATTTT
NA	few	TRBV5-6	TRBJ2-2	CASSLVQGGELFF	TGTGCCAGCAGCTTGGTACAGGGCGGGGAGCTGTTTTTT
NA	few	TRBV29-1	TRBJ2-7	CSVEAASDEQYF	TGCAGCGTTGAAGCCGCTAGCGACGAGCAGTACTTC
NA	NA	TRBV19	TRBJ1-1	CASRIPRGARNTEAFF	TGTGCCAGTAGGATTCCCCGGGGGGCCCGAAACACTGAAGCTTTCTTT
NA	NA	TRBV28	TRBJ2-7	CASKGGGTYEQYF	TGTGCCAGCAAAGGAGGGGGAACCTACGAGCAGTACTTC
NA	NA	TRBV4-2	TRBJ1-5	CASSQVLDSNQPQHF	TGTGCCAGCAGCCAAGTATTAGATAGCAATCAGCCCCAGCATTTT
NA	NA	TRBV7-3	TRBJ2-1	CASSPRSDVAQFF	TGTGCCAGCAGCCCACGGTCCGACGTAGCGCAGTTCTTC
TRBD1	NA	TRBV2	TRBJ2-7	CASSEGQGAYEQYF	TGTGCCAGCAGTGAAGGACAGGGAGCCTACGAGCAGTACTTC
NA	NA	TRBV5-1	TRBJ2-7	CASSLQTAGSYEQYF	TGCGCCAGCAGCCTACAGACAGCCGGCTCCTACGAGCAGTACTTC